This T cell receptor (beta chain) was captured by sequencing in a study of CD8+ T cells in alopecia areata. V shed 1 base and J shed 5 bases, with 9 bases lying between them. The CDR3 contains 15 residues. CDR1 is SGHVS and CDR2 is FQNEAQ in the germline V gene. Extracted RNA was reverse transcribed, and the resulting cDNA served as sequencing template. Some clones are missing from TCRdb's copy, which holds only in-frame ones; the method was immunoSEQ multiplex PCR. The sample lists about 130,000 clones, approximately 48% occurring once. A few counts support this clone. Sequences were derived from CD8+ T cells sorted from blood, sampled at week 0. The chain links TRBV7-8 to TRBJ1-6, with a possible D match to TRBD1 (6 bases). This receptor was obtained from a human donor with alopecia areata. The CDR3 loop reads CASSLEGTHNSPLHF. DNA for the CDR3: TGTGCCAGCAGCTTAGAGGGGACACATAATTCACCCCTCCACTTT.